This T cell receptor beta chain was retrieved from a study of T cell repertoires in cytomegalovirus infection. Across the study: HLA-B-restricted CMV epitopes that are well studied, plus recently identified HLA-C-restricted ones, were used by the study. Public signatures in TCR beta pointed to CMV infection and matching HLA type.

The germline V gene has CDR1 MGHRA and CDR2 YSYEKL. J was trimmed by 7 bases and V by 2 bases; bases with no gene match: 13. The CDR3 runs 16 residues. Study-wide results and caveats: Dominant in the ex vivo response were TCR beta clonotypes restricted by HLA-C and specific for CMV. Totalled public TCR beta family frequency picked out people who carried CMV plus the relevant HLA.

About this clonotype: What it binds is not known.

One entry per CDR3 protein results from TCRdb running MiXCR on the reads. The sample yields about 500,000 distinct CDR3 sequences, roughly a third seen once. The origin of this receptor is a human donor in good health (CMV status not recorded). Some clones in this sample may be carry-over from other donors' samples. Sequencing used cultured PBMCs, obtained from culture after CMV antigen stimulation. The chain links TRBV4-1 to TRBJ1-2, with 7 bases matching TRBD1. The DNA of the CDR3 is TGCGCCAGCAGCCAAAGGGAAATACAGGGGACGATTGGCTACACCTTC. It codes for CASSQREIQGTIGYTF.